This passage covers 25 T cell receptor beta chains from one sample sequenced in a study of shared clonotypes between healthy human individuals. The table came from immunoSEQ multiplex PCR; TCRdb's copy has only in-frame clones and leaves some out. The top ten hold more than 0.55% of the sample, which has about 1.1 million clones, about 80% seen once. Sequenced sample: memory CD4+ T cells from PBMCs. Subset noted: CD45RA-negative fraction. All receptors derive from a man younger than 30 in good health. Some clones in this sample may be carry-over from other donors' samples.

The chain employs TRBV5-1 and TRBJ2-7; 7 bases are a match to TRBD1. CDR3 length: 13 amino acids. Losses at the gene ends were 5 bases for V and 3 bases for J; bases not matched to a gene: 5. Germline CDR1 SGHRS, CDR2 YFSETQ. In DNA, the CDR3 is TGCGCCAGCAGGGGGACAGAACTCTACGAGCAGTACTTC. Protein sequence: CASRGTELYEQYF. The entire variable domain, with the rest obtained from reference TRBV5-1 and TRBJ2-7, is as follows: KAGVTQTPRYLIKTRGQQVTLSCSPISGHRSVSWYQQTPGQGLQFLFEYFSETQRNKGNFPGRFSGRQFSNSRSEMNVSTLELGDSALYLCASRGTELYEQYFGPGTRLTVT.

This chain connects TRBV19 to TRBJ2-7, with 8 bases fitting TRBD1. V lost 4 bases, J lost 7 bases, and 3 bases stayed unmatched. Germline CDR1 LNHDA, CDR2 SQIVND (reference sequence). This CDR3 is built from 12 residues. In DNA form, the CDR3 reads TGTGCCAGTAGTACCGGGACAGGTGAGCAGTACTTC. It translates to CASSTGTGEQYF. Filled out from reference TRBV19 and TRBJ2-7, the complete variable domain reads DGGITQSPKYLFRKEGQNVTLSCEQNLNHDAMYWYRQDPGQGLRLIYYSQIVNDFQKGDIAEGYSVSREKKESFPLTVTSAQKNPTAFYLCASSTGTGEQYFGPGTRLTVT.

CDR3 loop: CASSVVDGRDPSSDTQYF. In DNA, the CDR3 is TGTGCCAGCAGCGTAGTGGATGGGCGGGACCCAAGCTCAGATACGCAGTATTTT. The J gene is TRBJ2-3, the V gene TRBV9, with D maybe TRBD2 (6 bases). The V gene's germline CDR1 is SGDLS and CDR2 YYNGEE. Trimming took 0 bases from V and 4 from J, leaving 21 bases between them. The CDR3 totals 18 residues.

This chain uses TRBV6-4 with TRBJ1-2; no reliable D call. CDR1 and CDR2 from the germline V gene are MRHNA and SNTAGT. The length of the CDR3 is 15 residues. Trimming cost V 4 bases and J 4 bases, with 16 bases left between them. The CDR3 loop is CASSVNPGSSYGYTF. The CDR3 DNA is TGTGCCAGCAGTGTCAATCCCGGGAGCAGCTATGGCTACACCTTC.

The chain combines TRBV5-1 with TRBJ2-7; 10 bases match TRBD2. The length of the CDR3 is 16 residues. The V gene end was trimmed by 3 bases and the J gene end by 2 bases; junction bases not matched to a gene: 8. The V gene's germline CDR1 is SGHRS and CDR2 YFSETQ. CDR3 nucleotides: TGCGCCAGCAGCTCGGCTAGCGGGAGTTCCCCCTACGAGCAGTACTTC. It encodes CASSSASGSSPYEQYF.

V gene TRBV28 combines with J gene TRBJ1-2; TRBD1 aligns across 8 bases. V lost 4 bases and J lost 4; bases outside the gene matches: 8. The CDR3 sequence is 15 residues long. Germline V CDR1 and CDR2: MDHEN, SYDVKM. The CDR3 reads CASSSPGTGIYGYTF. Here the CDR3 DNA reads TGTGCCAGCAGTTCTCCCGGGACAGGAATCTATGGCTACACCTTC.

The chain has TRBV5-4 and TRBJ2-5, with unresolved D. Looked up from germline, CDR1 is SGHNT and CDR2 is YYREEE (reference sequence). V lost 3 bases and J 4 bases, leaving 13 bases between the germline ends. CDR3 length: 14 amino acids. The CDR3 sequence is CASSSPLGPETQYF. In DNA form, the CDR3 reads TGTGCCAGCAGCTCACCCCTAGGTCCAGAGACCCAGTACTTC.

The chain employs TRBV28 and TRBJ1-4; weak D call: TRBD1 (6 bases). The V gene's germline CDR1 is MDHEN and CDR2 SYDVKM. The CDR3 sequence is 14 residues long. The V gene lost 6 bases and the J gene lost 6 bases, with 14 bases spanning the gap. The CDR3 spells CASSLGGADEKLFF. CDR3 DNA sequence: TGTGCCAGCAGCCTAGGGGGGGCGGATGAAAAACTGTTTTTT.

The genes are TRBV5-1 and TRBJ2-3; 15 bases fit TRBD2. The germline V gene encodes CDR1 SGHRS and CDR2 YFSETQ. V trimming: 4 bases; J trimming: 5 bases; junction bases outside the gene matches: 5. The CDR3 contains 16 residues. The CDR3 spells CASSAGLAGGIDTQYF. CDR3 nucleotide sequence: TGCGCCAGCAGCGCGGGACTAGCGGGAGGTATAGATACGCAGTATTTT. Variable domain in full (rest from reference TRBV5-1 and TRBJ2-3): KAGVTQTPRYLIKTRGQQVTLSCSPISGHRSVSWYQQTPGQGLQFLFEYFSETQRNKGNFPGRFSGRQFSNSRSEMNVSTLELGDSALYLCASSAGLAGGIDTQYFGPGTRLTVL.

The chain recombines TRBV29-1 with TRBJ1-2; 12 bases align to TRBD1. V trimming: 6 bases; J trimming: 3 bases; junction bases outside the gene matches: 11. Germline CDR1 SQVTM, CDR2 ANQGSEA. The CDR3 sequence is 16 residues long. The CDR3 DNA follows: TGCAGCGTGACGGGACAGGGGGCAGCCTGGGACTATGGCTACACCTTC. This codes for CSVTGQGAAWDYGYTF.

The V and J genes are TRBV27 and TRBJ2-5, with TRBD1 matching over 7 bases. The CDR3 totals 15 residues. Trimming took 3 bases from V and 5 from J; bases not matched to a gene: 9. The germline V gene has CDR1 MNHEY and CDR2 SMNVEV (reference sequence). In DNA, the CDR3 is TGTGCCAGCAGTTTTGCAGGTACAGGGGAGGAGACCCAGTACTTC. The encoded protein is CASSFAGTGEETQYF.

This clone was counted ten times or more. The chain has TRBV5-4 and TRBJ2-5; D is unresolved. This CDR3 region has 14 residues. V was trimmed by 3 bases and J by 1 base, leaving 10 bases between them. CDR1 is SGHNT, CDR2 YYREEE, per germline (reference sequence). CDR3 coding DNA: TGTGCCAGCAGCTCGGACGGAGCCCAAGAGACCCAGTACTTC. It codes for CASSSDGAQETQYF.

This clone was counted only a few times. This chain links TRBV6-5 with TRBJ1-1; tentative D call: TRBD1 (6 bases). Germline loops: CDR1 MNHEY, CDR2 SVGAGI. The CDR3 loop spans 14 amino acids. Trimming removed 4 bases at V and 3 bases at J, with 12 bases between. CDR3 in DNA: TGTGCCAGCAGTTTTGGGGGCGGGGACACTGAAGCTTTCTTT. Its protein is CASSFGGGDTEAFF.

This chain links TRBV5-1 with TRBJ2-7, with D perhaps matching TRBD2 (5 bases). CDR1 and CDR2 (germline): SGHRS, YFSETQ. Trimming stripped 0 bases from V and 3 bases from J, with 22 bases between. This CDR3 is 18 amino acids long. The CDR3 nucleotides are TGCGCCAGCAGCTTGGTTACCCTTTCGCAGCGGATGATCTACGAGCAGTACTTC. Translated, it gives CASSLVTLSQRMIYEQYF.

This clone is a singleton in its sample. The chain couples TRBV7-8 to TRBJ2-5; tentatively, D is TRBD1 (6 bases). Trimming removed 8 bases at V and 1 base at J, with 17 bases between. Per the germline V gene, CDR1 is SGHVS and CDR2 is FQNEAQ. The length of the CDR3 is 15 residues. The CDR3 is CASRLLRGSQETQYF. CDR3 bases: TGTGCCAGCCGCCTATTAAGGGGGAGCCAAGAGACCCAGTACTTC.

On this clone: Sequence at one end of the junction differs from germline and may be a read error. V is TRBV5-1 and J is TRBJ2-2; D is uncertain. Looked up from germline, CDR1 is SGHRS and CDR2 is YFSETQ. This CDR3 spans 13 amino acids. The CDR3 loop is CASRSTNTGELFF. The CDR3 DNA sequence: TGCGCTAGCAGATCCACAAACACCGGGGAGCTGTTTTTT.

At least ten counts were recorded for this clone. The V gene is TRBV5-1, the J gene TRBJ1-4; D gene uncertain. Per the germline V gene, CDR1 is SGHRS and CDR2 is YFSETQ. V lost 4 bases and J 7 bases, leaving 11 bases between the germline ends. This CDR3 region has 13 residues. The CDR3 loop is CASSKDESEKLFF. CDR3 coding DNA: TGCGCCAGCAGCAAGGACGAGTCTGAAAAACTGTTTTTT.

This clone was recorded a few times. V and J are TRBV7-2 and TRBJ1-4; 9 bases map to TRBD1. V was pared by 5 bases and J by 7 bases, with 11 bases of the junction left unmatched. The CDR3 totals 16 residues. Germline CDR1 and CDR2: SGHTA and FQGNSA. The CDR3 protein is CASSPQYTGGLEKLFF. CDR3 coding DNA: TGTGCCAGCAGCCCTCAGTACACAGGGGGCCTTGAAAAACTGTTTTTT.

With respect to this clone: Compared with germline, one end of the junction differs, possibly owing to a read error. The chain has TRBV2 and TRBJ2-7, with 11 bases lining up with TRBD1. The CDR3 extends over 15 amino acids. Per germline, CDR1 SNHLY and CDR2 FYNNEI. The CDR3 spells CASSLGQGVSYEQCF. The CDR3 DNA follows: TGTGCCAGCAGTCTGGGACAGGGGGTGTCCTACGAGCAGTGCTTC.

The V gene is TRBV27, the J gene TRBJ2-7; no clear D. The V gene's germline CDR1 is MNHEY and CDR2 SMNVEV (reference sequence). The CDR3 has 13 residues. Trimming cost V 6 bases and J 4 bases, with 13 bases left between them. As DNA, the CDR3 is TGTGCCAGCAGACGATTCGGATCATACGAGCAGTACTTC. Its translation is CASRRFGSYEQYF.

This chain uses TRBV6-1 with TRBJ1-2, with 12 nucleotides matching TRBD1. Germline CDR1 MNHNS, CDR2 SASEGT. This CDR3 is 15 amino acids long. The J segment lost 4 bases and the V segment lost 6 bases, leaving 6 bases of the junction unmatched. In DNA, the CDR3 is TGTGCCAGCAGCCTCCGGGACAGGGGGCTCTATGGCTACACCTTC. Its translation: CASSLRDRGLYGYTF.

This clone was seen only a few times. The J gene is TRBJ2-2, the V gene TRBV7-3, with D perhaps TRBD2 (6 bases). Germline-derived CDR1 and CDR2 are SGHTA and FQGTGA. This CDR3 has 16 amino acids. V was cut by 5 bases and J by 6 bases, with 19 bases left in between. The CDR3 DNA follows: TGTGCCAGCAGCCTCACGCTAAGCGGGTTTTCCGGGGAGCTGTTTTTT. Residues: CASSLTLSGFSGELFF.

This chain's CDR3 is CASSLERDSYEQYF. The CDR3 DNA reads TGCGCCAGCAGCTTGGAAAGAGACAGCTACGAGCAGTACTTC. This rearrangement joins TRBV5-1 to TRBJ2-7; possible D gene TRBD1, 5 bases. This CDR3 is 14 amino acids long. The germline V and J ends were trimmed by 0 bases and 3 bases, with 10 bases remaining between them. Germline V gene lookup returns CDR1 SGHRS and CDR2 YFSETQ.

The V gene is TRBV7-2, the J gene TRBJ2-1; D call uncertain. V gave up 2 bases and J gave up 2 bases, with 13 bases separating them. From germline, CDR1 is SGHTA and CDR2 FQGNSA. This CDR3 comprises 16 residues. The DNA of the CDR3 is TGTGCCAGCAGCTTATTTACGTCCCTTGCCTACAATGAGCAGTTCTTC. It translates to CASSLFTSLAYNEQFF.

This clone was seen once. The junction and the germline gene differ at one end; a read error may be behind it. The chain has TRBV10-3 and TRBJ2-5; D ambiguous. Germline CDR1 ENHRY, CDR2 SYGVKD. The CDR3 totals 14 residues. The CDR3: CASSYLQIQETQYF. Here the CDR3 DNA reads TGTGCCAGCAGTTACTTACAGATCCAAGAGACCCAGTACTTC.